The 26 T cell receptor beta chains below come from one sample, sequenced in a study of T-cell reconstitution after alpha-beta-depleted transplantation in children (dated by TCRdb to 2015 to 2016). The treatment or condition label corresponds to: allogeneic hematopoietic cell transplantation with graft depleted of TCRalphabeta T cells and CD19 B cells. Library preparation employed PCR. Sequencing relied on an Illumina HiSeq 2500. To normalize quantification of the TCRbeta repertoire, the TCR libraries were built with molecular barcoding that relied on unique molecular identifiers. TCRdb itself trimmed the public reads at Q25 with fastp, ran MiXCR and retained productive beta chains. Entries that share a CDR3 protein sequence are merged under the most common genes and DNA. The sample contains 670,000 or so distinct CDR3 sequences, around 13% of them found a single time. The top ten hold 0.75% to 0.85% of the sample.

The sequences come from PBMCs, collected before TCRalphabeta/CD19-depleted stem cell transplant. These receptors were taken from a girl aged 2-10 years with congenital amegakaryocytic thrombocytopenia, due to receive a stem cell transplant.

This clonotype was seen many times. This rearrangement joins TRBV5-6 to TRBJ2-3; D call uncertain. CDR1 and CDR2 (germline): SGHDT, YYEEEE. There are 16 residues in the CDR3. V was shortened by 4 bases and J by 0 bases, with 15 bases between the two germline ends. The CDR3 sequence is CASSLLFGASTDTQYF. The DNA for the CDR3 is TGTGCCAGCAGCCTGCTTTTTGGCGCAAGCACAGATACGCAGTATTTT.

This clonotype was found many times. This rearrangement joins TRBV5-1 to TRBJ1-5; weak D call: TRBD1 (6 bases). The germline V and J ends were trimmed by 2 bases and 7 bases, with 13 bases remaining between them. Germline loops: CDR1 SGHRS, CDR2 YFSETQ. The CDR3 is made up of 14 amino acids. The CDR3 nucleotides are TGCGCCAGCAGCTTCGGAACAGGGCAACAGCCCCAGCATTTT. Residues: CASSFGTGQQPQHF.

Ten or more counts support this clonotype. The chain carries TRBV25-1 and TRBJ2-1; 8 bases map to TRBD2. The V segment lost 3 bases and the J segment 2 bases; nucleotides outside the gene matches: 9. Per germline, CDR1 MGHDK and CDR2 SYGVNS. This CDR3 has 17 residues. CDR3 region: CASSEGAGVSPYNEQFF. The DNA for the CDR3 is TGTGCCAGCAGTGAGGGAGCGGGAGTCTCCCCCTACAATGAGCAGTTCTTC. Drawing the rest from reference TRBV25-1 and TRBJ2-1, the complete variable domain is EADIYQTPRYLVIGTGKKITLECSQTMGHDKMYWYQQDPGMELHLIHYSYGVNSTEKGDLSSESTVSRIRTEHFPLTLESARPSHTSQYLCASSEGAGVSPYNEQFFGPGTRLTVL.

This clonotype appeared a single time. This chain joins TRBV12-3 or TRBV12-4 and TRBJ2-2, with D possibly being TRBD2 (5 bases). This CDR3 has 17 residues. V was shortened by 6 bases and J by 4 bases, with 21 bases between the two germline ends. CDR3 nucleotides: TGTGCCAGCAGCCTTGGGTCGCTAGCCGTTATCACCGGGGAGCTGTTTTTT. Residues: CASSLGSLAVITGELFF.

This clonotype was observed at least ten times. The chain links TRBV4-1 to TRBJ2-5; D may be TRBD2 (6 bases). The V end lost 2 bases, the J end lost 0 bases, and 16 bases lay between the germline ends. The CDR3 runs 17 residues. CDR1 and CDR2 from the germline V gene are MGHRA and YSYEKL. CDR3 in amino acids: CASSQTTSRFNQETQYF. DNA for the CDR3: TGCGCCAGCAGCCAAACGACTAGTCGGTTTAACCAAGAGACCCAGTACTTC.

This clonotype was seen a handful of times. J is TRBJ2-3 and V is TRBV4-1; weak D call: TRBD2 (6 bases). CDR1 is MGHRA, CDR2 YSYEKL, per germline. Trimming removed 6 bases at V and 0 bases at J, with 16 bases between. The CDR3 has 16 residues. The CDR3 DNA is TGCGCCAGCAGGCATTTCGCGGGATCTAGCACAGATACGCAGTATTTT. The encoded protein is CASRHFAGSSTDTQYF.

The V call is TRBV28, the J call TRBJ2-3; 8 nucleotides agree with TRBD1. This CDR3 region has 17 residues. V lost 8 bases and J lost 0; bases outside the gene matches: 13. Germline V CDR1 and CDR2: MDHEN, SYDVKM. This CDR3 is CASFAGGPSTSTDTQYF. CDR3 DNA: TGTGCCAGCTTCGCAGGGGGCCCCTCTACTAGCACAGATACGCAGTATTTT.

This clonotype has a count of ten or more. The chain joins TRBV12-3 or TRBV12-4 to TRBJ1-2, with 7 bases fitting TRBD1. J lost 6 bases, V lost 2 bases, and 9 bases had no gene match. The CDR3 sequence is 15 residues long. The CDR3 spells CASSLRQGVRNGYTF. The CDR3 region has the DNA TGTGCCAGCAGTTTACGGCAGGGGGTTAGGAATGGCTACACCTTC.

The chain links TRBV5-1 to TRBJ1-1; tentative D call: TRBD1 (5 bases). The length of the CDR3 is 13 residues. Looked up from germline, CDR1 is SGHRS and CDR2 is YFSETQ. The V and J ends lost 3 bases and 8 bases respectively, with 14 bases between them. The CDR3 sequence is CASSSQEGREAFF. The CDR3 DNA reads as TGCGCCAGCAGCTCACAGGAGGGCCGGGAAGCTTTCTTT.

The gene calls are TRBV9 and TRBJ2-5; D tentatively reads TRBD1 or TRBD2 (5 bases each). The germline V gene has CDR1 SGDLS and CDR2 YYNGEE. The V end was cut by 4 bases, the J end by 5 bases, with 12 bases between. CDR3 size: 13 residues. In nucleotides, the CDR3 is TGTGCCAGCAGCCAATGGGACGGGGAGACCCAGTACTTC. Translated: CASSQWDGETQYF.

A few counts support this clonotype. V and J are TRBV5-1 and TRBJ2-3; 9 bases are shared with TRBD2. The junction had 11 bases not matched to a gene; V was cut back by 0 bases and J by 6 bases. Germline V gene sequence: CDR1 SGHRS, CDR2 YFSETQ. The CDR3 consists of 17 residues. The CDR3 region is CASSLGALSGSRDTQYF. CDR3 nucleotide sequence: TGCGCCAGCAGCTTGGGAGCTCTTAGCGGGAGTAGGGATACGCAGTATTTT.

This clonotype occurred many times. The chain combines TRBV29-1 with TRBJ1-1; no reliable D call. The CDR3 is 12 residues long. Germline lookup yields CDR1 SQVTM and CDR2 ANQGSEA. Trimming pared 7 bases from V and 0 bases from J, leaving 9 bases between. The CDR3 protein is CSGRLLNTEAFF. In DNA form, the CDR3 reads TGCAGCGGCAGATTACTGAACACTGAAGCTTTCTTT.

This clonotype was counted many times. The V gene is TRBV5-6, the J gene TRBJ2-3; 7 bases match TRBD2. The CDR3 has 15 residues. Trimming took 3 bases from V and 2 from J; bases not matched to a gene: 6. Germline lookup yields CDR1 SGHDT and CDR2 YYEEEE. In nucleotides, the CDR3 is TGTGCCAGCAGCTCCCTGGGAGGGGACACAGATACGCAGTATTTT. Its translation is CASSSLGGDTDTQYF.

Ten or more counts support this clonotype. The rearrangement joins TRBV4-2 to TRBJ2-7; 10 bases are a match to TRBD2. The V and J ends lost 1 base and 2 bases, in that order; junction bases with no gene match: 8. CDR1 and CDR2 from the germline V gene are LGHNA and YNFKEQ. The CDR3 covers 17 residues. CDR3 region: CASSQADTGTSAYEQYF. CDR3 DNA sequence: TGTGCCAGCAGCCAAGCTGATACCGGGACTAGCGCCTACGAGCAGTACTTC.

The chain couples TRBV29-1 to TRBJ2-5; D unclear. The germline V and J ends were trimmed by 0 bases and 6 bases, with 8 bases remaining between them. CDR1 and CDR2 (germline): SQVTM, ANQGSEA. This CDR3 region has 12 residues. The CDR3 here is CSVEDRKQTQYF. CDR3 DNA: TGCAGCGTTGAAGATCGAAAACAGACCCAGTACTTC. The complete variable domain, with remaining parts taken from reference TRBV29-1 and TRBJ2-5, reads SAVISQKPSRDICQRGTSLTIQCQVDSQVTMMFWYRQQPGQSLTLIATANQGSEATYESGFVIDKFPISRPNLTFSTLTVSNMSPEDSSIYLCSVEDRKQTQYFGPGTRLLVL.

The rearrangement uses TRBV28 and TRBJ2-5, with D possibly being TRBD1 or TRBD2 (5 bases each). The CDR3 consists of 14 residues. V shed 5 bases and J shed 4 bases, with 14 bases lying between them. Germline CDR1 is MDHEN and CDR2 is SYDVKM. The CDR3 region has the DNA TGTGCCAGCAGTCCTCGAGGGGAAATAGAGACCCAGTACTTC. As protein: CASSPRGEIETQYF.

For this clonotype: This may stem from a read error, because a much larger clone lies one nucleotide away. This chain joins TRBV7-9 and TRBJ2-5; perhaps TRBD1 as D (5 bases). The CDR3 extends over 13 amino acids. Germline loops: CDR1 SEHNR, CDR2 FQNEAQ (reference sequence). Between the trimmed V and J ends, which lost 4 bases and 1 base, there was a span of 7 bases. The CDR3 protein is CASSSDTQETQYF. In nucleotides, the CDR3 is TGTGCCAGCAGCTCGGACACCCAAGAGACCCAGTACTTC.

V and J are TRBV24-1 and TRBJ1-5; D might be TRBD1 (6 bases). Germline CDR1 reads KGHDR; CDR2 reads SFDVKD. The CDR3 extends over 16 amino acids. Between the trimmed V and J ends, which lost 5 bases and 7 bases, there was a span of 20 bases. This CDR3 reads CATSAAGGAPTQPQHF. CDR3 coding DNA: TGTGCCACCAGTGCGGCGGGGGGGGCTCCTACCCAGCCCCAGCATTTT.

This clonotype showed up many times. The genes are TRBV12-3 or TRBV12-4 and TRBJ1-4; the match to TRBD1 covers 7 bases. This CDR3 region has 15 residues. Germline trimming cut 5 bases from V and 6 bases from J; bases unmatched to any gene: 9. CDR3 residues: CASSPTGRTDEKLFF. For the CDR3, the DNA is TGTGCCAGCAGTCCGACAGGGAGAACAGATGAAAAACTGTTTTTT.

The rearrangement joins TRBV12-3 or TRBV12-4 to TRBJ1-2; TRBD1 might be the D (5 bases). The CDR3 sequence is 14 residues long. The V and J ends lost 6 bases and 2 bases respectively, with 13 bases between them. The CDR3: CASRSGTGNYGYTF. The DNA of the CDR3 is TGTGCCAGCAGATCCGGGACGGGCAACTATGGCTACACCTTC.

The chain has TRBV11-2 and TRBJ2-1, with 13 bases matching TRBD2. Germline CDR1 is SGHAT and CDR2 is FQNNGV. CDR3 length equals 17 residues. Unmatched junction bases numbered 7, after V lost 3 bases and J lost 5 bases. CDR3 nucleotide sequence: TGTGCCAGCAGCTTCGGACTAGCGGGAGTCTTCGACAATGAGCAGTTCTTC. It is translated as CASSFGLAGVFDNEQFF. Supplemented by reference TRBV11-2 and TRBJ2-1, the full variable domain reads EAGVAQSPRYKIIEKRQSVAFWCNPISGHATLYWYQQILGQGPKLLIQFQNNGVVDDSQLPKDRFSAERLKGVDSTLKIQPAKLEDSAVYLCASSFGLAGVFDNEQFFGPGTRLTVL.

The chain uses TRBV7-8 and TRBJ2-7; TRBD1 agrees at 7 bases. The CDR3 is made up of 15 amino acids. After removal of 4 bases from V and 0 bases from J, the junction contained 6 bases not matched to a gene. The V gene's germline CDR1 is SGHVS and CDR2 FQNEAQ. The CDR3 DNA reads as TGTGCCAGCAGCTCGCTACAGGGGATCTCCTACGAGCAGTACTTC. Translation: CASSSLQGISYEQYF. Full variable domain (outside the CDR3, taken from reference TRBV7-8 and TRBJ2-7): GAGVSQSPRYKVAKRGQDVALRCDPISGHVSLFWYQQALGQGPEFLTYFQNEAQLDKSGLPSDRFFAERPEGSVSTLKIQRTQQEDSAVYLCASSSLQGISYEQYFGPGTRLTVT.

Ten or more counts support this clonotype. This chain connects TRBV15 to TRBJ2-1; D ambiguous. The CDR3 is 16 residues long. Per the germline V gene, CDR1 is LNHNV and CDR2 is YYDKDF (reference sequence). The ends were cut back, 5 bases at V and 4 bases at J, with 18 bases in the middle. CDR3 DNA: TGTGCCACCAGCTCCCGTTCCATGACGCGGTACAATGAGCAGTTCTTC. Translating gives CATSSRSMTRYNEQFF.

Notes on this clonotype: One end of the junction does not line up with germline, which may come from a read error. DNA for the CDR3: TGTGCCAACAGCCCCTCGTACAGCCAATACGAGCAGTACTTC. Amino acids: CANSPSYSQYEQYF. The chain is built from TRBV7-7 and TRBJ2-7; no definite D call. There are 14 residues in the CDR3. The germline gives CDR1 SSHAT, CDR2 FNYEAQ (reference sequence).

This clonotype was seen only a few times. V is TRBV20-1 and J is TRBJ1-5; D perhaps matches TRBD1 (5 bases). The CDR3 contains 13 residues. V was trimmed by 7 bases and J by 4 bases, leaving 14 bases between them. The germline gives CDR1 DFQATT, CDR2 SNEGSKA (reference sequence). The CDR3, as DNA: TGCAGTGTTCGGGCAGGGTCAAATCAGCCCCAGCATTTT. It translates to CSVRAGSNQPQHF.

This clonotype was observed at least ten times. V gene TRBV2 combines with J gene TRBJ2-5; a weak D match, TRBD2 (6 bases). There are 14 residues in the CDR3. V was cut by 6 bases and J by 2 bases, with 13 bases left in between. Germline CDR1 is SNHLY and CDR2 is FYNNEI. CDR3 in DNA: TGTGCCAGCAGGGGGCGGGGCCTACAAGAGACCCAGTACTTC. This encodes CASRGRGLQETQYF.